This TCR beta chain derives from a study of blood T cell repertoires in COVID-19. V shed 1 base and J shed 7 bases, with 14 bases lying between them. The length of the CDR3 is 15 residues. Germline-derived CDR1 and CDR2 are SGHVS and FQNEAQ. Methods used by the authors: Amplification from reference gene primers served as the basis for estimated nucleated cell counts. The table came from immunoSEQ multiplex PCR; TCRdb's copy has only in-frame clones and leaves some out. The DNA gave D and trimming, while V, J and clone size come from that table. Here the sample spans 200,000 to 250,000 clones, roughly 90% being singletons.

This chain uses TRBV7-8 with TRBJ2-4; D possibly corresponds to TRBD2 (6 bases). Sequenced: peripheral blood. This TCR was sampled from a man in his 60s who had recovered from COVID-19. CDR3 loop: CASSLVRGRGNIQYF. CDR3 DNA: TGTGCCAGCAGCTTAGTTCGGGGGAGAGGTAACATTCAGTACTTC.